This passage covers 10 T cell receptor beta chains from one sample sequenced in a study of radiotherapy plus CTLA-4 blockade in lung cancer. Produced via immunoSEQ multiplex PCR; TCRdb's table is partial and in-frame only. The sample has under 55,000 clones; 82% are singletons. Sequencing used peripheral blood, obtained from a patient treated with radiotherapy plus ipilimumab. Receptors were obtained from a human donor with non-small cell lung cancer who had stable disease on radiotherapy plus ipilimumab.

The genes are TRBV28 and TRBJ1-5; 8 bases fit TRBD1. Germline V gene sequence: CDR1 MDHEN, CDR2 SYDVKM. This CDR3 has 15 amino acids. V was pared by 7 bases and J by 5 bases, with 10 bases of the junction left unmatched. The CDR3 reads CASISGTGEDQPQHF. The CDR3, as DNA: TGTGCCAGCATCTCCGGGACAGGTGAAGATCAGCCCCAGCATTTT.

This sequence joins TRBV6-5 and TRBJ2-3; 8 bases fit TRBD1. The CDR3 has 16 amino acids. Germline V gene sequence: CDR1 MNHEY, CDR2 SVGAGI. J gave up 0 bases and V 2 bases, and 4 bases lay outside the gene matches. CDR3 in amino acids: CASSYTRTGSTDTQYF. In nucleotides, the CDR3 is TGTGCCAGCAGTTACACCAGGACAGGGAGCACAGATACGCAGTATTTT.

This clone has only a few counts. The chain uses TRBV14 and TRBJ1-2, with D tentatively TRBD1 (5 bases). Germline V gene data show CDR1 as SGHDN and CDR2 as FVKESK. The CDR3 runs 16 residues. The V end was cut by 3 bases, the J end by 3 bases, with 17 bases between. CDR3 nucleotides: TGTGCCAGCAGCCATCTCCCCGGAGTAGGGGACTATGGCTACACCTTC. Its translation is CASSHLPGVGDYGYTF.

Comments on this clone: Distinct nucleotide sequences in the sample also encode this CDR3. This sequence joins TRBV19 and TRBJ1-3; a possible D gene is TRBD1 (5 bases). V lost 10 bases and J lost 0, with 16 bases in between. Looked up from germline, CDR1 is LNHDA and CDR2 is SQIVND (reference sequence). The CDR3 totals 15 residues. This CDR3 reads CATSPGLSSGNTIYF. CDR3 bases: TGTGCCACTTCGCCGGGACTGAGCTCTGGAAACACCATATATTTT.

This chain uses TRBV10-2 with TRBJ2-3, with D tentatively TRBD2 (6 bases). Germline lookup yields CDR1 WSHSY and CDR2 SAAADI. The CDR3 is 13 amino acids. V was pared by 3 bases and J by 6 bases, with 10 bases between. The CDR3 loop is CASSDGTYDTQYF. The CDR3 DNA reads TGCGCCAGCAGTGATGGGACTTACGATACGCAGTATTTT.

The chain uses TRBV28 and TRBJ2-3, with 9 bases that match TRBD1. The V gene end was trimmed by 4 bases and the J gene end by 2 bases; junction bases not matched to a gene: 7. The CDR3 has 16 residues. CDR1 and CDR2 from the germline V gene are MDHEN and SYDVKM. Here the CDR3 reads CASSSSGQGLTDTQYF. Here the CDR3 DNA reads TGTGCCAGCAGTTCATCGGGACAGGGCCTCACAGATACGCAGTATTTT.

The chain employs TRBV5-1 and TRBJ1-2, with TRBD1 matching over 12 bases. V shed 4 bases, J shed 2 bases, and the junction held 3 bases outside the gene matches. There are 15 residues in the CDR3. Germline V gene data show CDR1 as SGHRS and CDR2 as YFSETQ. Here the CDR3 DNA reads TGCGCCAGCAGCACCGGGACAGGGGGCAACTATGGCTACACCTTC. Amino acid sequence: CASSTGTGGNYGYTF.

The J gene is TRBJ2-7, the V gene TRBV18; D not resolved. The germline V and J ends were trimmed by 5 bases and 2 bases, with 10 bases remaining between them. The CDR3 spans 13 residues. In germline, CDR1 is KGHSH, CDR2 LQKENI. The CDR3 DNA reads as TGTGCCAGCTCAACGACAAATACCTACGAGCAGTACTTC. As protein: CASSTTNTYEQYF. The entire variable domain, with the rest obtained from reference TRBV18 and TRBJ2-7, is as follows: NAGVMQNPRHLVRRRGQEARLRCSPMKGHSHVYWYRQLPEEGLKFMVYLQKENIIDESGMPKERFSAEFPKEGPSILRIQQVVRGDSAAYFCASSTTNTYEQYFGPGTRLTVT.

The V and J genes are TRBV7-3 and TRBJ2-3; the match to TRBD2 covers 8 bases. After removal of 5 bases from V and 2 bases from J, the junction contained 9 bases not matched to a gene. In germline, CDR1 is SGHTA, CDR2 FQGTGA. The CDR3 has 16 residues. Here the CDR3 DNA reads TGTGCCAGCAGCCCCCAGCGGGGGCGCCCCACAGATACGCAGTATTTT. Its translation: CASSPQRGRPTDTQYF.

This chain uses TRBV4-1 with TRBJ2-1; D is uncertain. This CDR3 spans 14 amino acids. V was trimmed by 2 bases and J by 6 bases, leaving 11 bases between them. Per the germline V gene, CDR1 is MGHRA and CDR2 is YSYEKL. CDR3 nucleotide sequence: TGCGCCAGCAGCCAACCCCCGGAGTTCAATGAGCAGTTCTTC. Its translation is CASSQPPEFNEQFF.